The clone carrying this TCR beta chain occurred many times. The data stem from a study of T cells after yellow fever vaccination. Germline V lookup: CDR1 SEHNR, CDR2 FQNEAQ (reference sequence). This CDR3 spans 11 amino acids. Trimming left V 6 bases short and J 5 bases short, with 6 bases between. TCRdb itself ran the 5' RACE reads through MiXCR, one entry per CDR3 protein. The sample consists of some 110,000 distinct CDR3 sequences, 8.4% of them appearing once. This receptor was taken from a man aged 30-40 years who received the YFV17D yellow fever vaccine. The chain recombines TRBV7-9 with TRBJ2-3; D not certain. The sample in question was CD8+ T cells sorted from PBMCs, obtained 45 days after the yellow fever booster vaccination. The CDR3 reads CASSQIDTQYF. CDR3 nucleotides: TGTGCCAGCAGTCAGATAGATACGCAGTATTTT.